This T cell receptor beta chain comes out of a study of blood T cell repertoires in COVID-19. Study at large: The cDNA or gDNA used as material had been derived from T cells, B-cell-depleted T cells, or PBMCs.

Looked up from germline, CDR1 is SEHNR and CDR2 is FQNEAQ (reference sequence). The CDR3 runs 12 residues. With 4 bases clipped from V and 7 bases from J, the junction kept 1 base outside the gene matches. Produced via immunoSEQ multiplex PCR; TCRdb's table is partial and in-frame only. The sample contains around 140,000 clones, roughly 87% of which appear only once. Input material: peripheral blood. This chain links TRBV7-9 with TRBJ2-1, with 7 bases matching TRBD2. This receptor was obtained from a man aged 70-80 years with acute or convalescent COVID-19. The CDR3 sequence: CASSWRGNEQFF. The CDR3 DNA is TGTGCCAGCAGCTGGCGGGGGAATGAGCAGTTCTTC. The full variable domain, completed using reference TRBV7-9 and TRBJ2-1, is DTGVSQNPRHKITKRGQNVTFRCDPISEHNRLYWYRQTLGQGPEFLTYFQNEAQLEKSRLLSDRFSAERPKGSFSTLEIQRTEQGDSAMYLCASSWRGNEQFFGPGTRLTVL.